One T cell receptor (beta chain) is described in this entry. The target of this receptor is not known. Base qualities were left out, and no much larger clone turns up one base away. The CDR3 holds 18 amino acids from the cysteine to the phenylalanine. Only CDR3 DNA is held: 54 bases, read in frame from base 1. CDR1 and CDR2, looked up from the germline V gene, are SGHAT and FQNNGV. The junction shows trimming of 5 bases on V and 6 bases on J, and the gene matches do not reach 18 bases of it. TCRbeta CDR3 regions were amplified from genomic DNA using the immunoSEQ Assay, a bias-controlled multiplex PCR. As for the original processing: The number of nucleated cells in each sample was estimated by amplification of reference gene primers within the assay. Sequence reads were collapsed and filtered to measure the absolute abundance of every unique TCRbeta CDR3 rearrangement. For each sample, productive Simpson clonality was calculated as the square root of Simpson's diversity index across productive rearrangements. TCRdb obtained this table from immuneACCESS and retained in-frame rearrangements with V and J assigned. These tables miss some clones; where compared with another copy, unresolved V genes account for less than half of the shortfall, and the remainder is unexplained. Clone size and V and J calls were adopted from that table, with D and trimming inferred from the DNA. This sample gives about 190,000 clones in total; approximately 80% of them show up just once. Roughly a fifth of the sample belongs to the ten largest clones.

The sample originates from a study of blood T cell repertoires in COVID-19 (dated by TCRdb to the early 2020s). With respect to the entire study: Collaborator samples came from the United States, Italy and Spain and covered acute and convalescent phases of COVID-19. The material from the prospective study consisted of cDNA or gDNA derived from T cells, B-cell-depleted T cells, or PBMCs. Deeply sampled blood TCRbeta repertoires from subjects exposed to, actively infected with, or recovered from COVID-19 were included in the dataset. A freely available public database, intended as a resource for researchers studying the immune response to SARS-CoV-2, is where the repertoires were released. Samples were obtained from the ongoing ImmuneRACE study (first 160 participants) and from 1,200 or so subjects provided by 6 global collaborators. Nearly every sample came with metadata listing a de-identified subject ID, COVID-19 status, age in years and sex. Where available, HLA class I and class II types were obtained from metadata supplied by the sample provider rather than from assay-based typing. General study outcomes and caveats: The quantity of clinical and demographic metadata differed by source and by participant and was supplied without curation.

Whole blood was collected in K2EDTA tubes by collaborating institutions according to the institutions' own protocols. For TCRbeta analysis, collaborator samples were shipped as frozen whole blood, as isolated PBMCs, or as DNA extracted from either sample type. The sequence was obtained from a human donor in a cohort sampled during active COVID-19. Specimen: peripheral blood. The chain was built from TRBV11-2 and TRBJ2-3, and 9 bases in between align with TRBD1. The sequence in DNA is TGTGCCAGCAGCCCCCCCTCTACCGGGACAGGGCGTCTGGATACGCAGTATTTT. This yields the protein CASSPPSTGTGRLDTQYF. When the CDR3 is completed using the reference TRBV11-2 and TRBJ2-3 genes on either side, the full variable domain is EAGVAQSPRYKIIEKRQSVAFWCNPISGHATLYWYQQILGQGPKLLIQFQNNGVVDDSQLPKDRFSAERLKGVDSTLKIQPAKLEDSAVYLCASSPPSTGTGRLDTQYFGPGTRLTVL.